This T cell receptor (beta chain) comes out of a study of blood T cell repertoires in COVID-19. Study summary: Samples taken during acute and convalescent COVID-19 were collected in the United States, Italy and Spain. From T cells, B-cell-depleted T cells, or PBMCs came the material, which was cDNA or gDNA.

Per the authors' pipeline: From reference gene primer amplification, estimates of nucleated cell counts were derived. The repertoire was sequenced with immunoSEQ multiplex PCR; TCRdb's copy has only in-frame clones and lacks some. Clone size and the V and J calls come from that table; the DNA yielded D and trimming. This sample has around 100,000 clones; around 83% occur once, and the top ten carry approximately 7.9%. Germline-derived CDR1 and CDR2 are LGHNA and YNFKEQ. The junction had 5 bases not matched to a gene; V was cut back by 4 bases and J by 6 bases. The CDR3 length is 15 residues. This sequence originates from a man between 65 and 79 years old with acute or convalescent COVID-19. The sequencing input was peripheral blood. The chain is built from TRBV4-2 and TRBJ2-2; TRBD2 agrees at 10 bases. This CDR3 is CASSPTSGKAGELFF. The CDR3 nucleotides are TGTGCCAGCAGCCCTACTAGCGGGAAAGCCGGGGAGCTGTTTTTT.